The 22 T cell receptor beta chains presented below share a single source sample, sequenced in a study of OX40 agonist ivuxolimab in advanced cancers. Sequenced by immunoSEQ multiplex PCR; TCRdb stores in-frame clones only, minus some. Of 40,000 or so clones in the sample, approximately 90% were seen once. The sample here was CD4+ or CD8+ T cells sorted from blood, taken in a trial of the OX40 agonist ivuxolimab. The receptors here all came from an adult with an advanced solid tumor such as melanoma, head and neck, liver or kidney cancer.

CDR3 residues: CASSPDRSGYTF. CDR3 in DNA: TGTGCCAGCAGCCCTGACAGGAGCGGCTACACCTTC. This sequence joins TRBV7-9 and TRBJ1-2, with a possible D match to TRBD1 (6 bases). The ends were cut back, 5 bases at V and 8 bases at J, with 12 bases in the middle. Germline assignment: CDR1 SEHNR and CDR2 FQNEAQ (reference sequence). The CDR3 length is 12 residues.

The V call is TRBV7-8, the J call TRBJ2-5, with TRBD2 matching over 12 bases. Germline CDR1 SGHVS, CDR2 FQNEAQ. The V gene end was trimmed by 6 bases and the J gene end by 7 bases; junction bases not matched to a gene: 9. The CDR3 consists of 15 residues. The CDR3 nucleotides read TGTGCCAGCAGTCCTGGACTAGCGGGGCCGGGGACCCAGTACTTC. Residues: CASSPGLAGPGTQYF.

The V call is TRBV2, the J call TRBJ1-5; D gene ambiguous. This CDR3 is 13 amino acids long. Trimming removed 3 bases from V and 4 bases from J, with 7 bases in between. Looked up from germline, CDR1 is SNHLY and CDR2 is FYNNEI. The CDR3 sequence is CASSDWSNQPQHF. As DNA, the CDR3 is TGTGCCAGCAGTGACTGGTCAAATCAGCCCCAGCATTTT.

DNA of the CDR3: TGTGCCAGCGGGGGGAGCAATCAGCCCCAGCATTTT. It is translated as CASGGSNQPQHF. This chain connects TRBV2 to TRBJ1-5; perhaps TRBD1 as D (5 bases). The CDR3 is 12 residues long. Between the trimmed V and J ends, which lost 8 bases and 1 base, there was a span of 6 bases. Germline CDR1 is SNHLY and CDR2 is FYNNEI. Filled out from reference TRBV2 and TRBJ1-5, the complete variable domain reads EPEVTQTPSHQVTQMGQEVILRCVPISNHLYFYWYRQILGQKVEFLVSFYNNEISEKSEIFDDQFSVERPDGSNFTLKIRSTKLEDSAMYFCASGGSNQPQHFGDGTRLSIL.

The chain joins TRBV2 to TRBJ2-7; 10 bases agree with TRBD1. The CDR3 contains 17 residues. V trimming: 6 bases; J trimming: 1 base; junction bases outside the gene matches: 12. CDR1 is SNHLY and CDR2 is FYNNEI in the germline V gene. The CDR3 is CASSPLTGGAMSYEQYF. The CDR3 DNA sequence: TGTGCCAGCAGCCCCTTGACAGGGGGCGCAATGTCCTACGAGCAGTACTTC.

This sequence joins TRBV12-5 and TRBJ1-1; TRBD1 is a possible D gene (5 bases). Trimming removed 6 bases at V and 5 bases at J, with 16 bases between. CDR1 LGHNT and CDR2 FRNRAP come from the germline V gene. This CDR3 is built from 14 residues. This CDR3 reads CASGPGGAVTEAFF. In DNA form, the CDR3 reads TGTGCTAGTGGCCCCGGAGGGGCAGTTACTGAAGCTTTCTTT.

Relative to its sample, this clone is medium-sized. The V call is TRBV5-1, the J call TRBJ2-7; D tentatively fits TRBD1 or TRBD2 (5 bases each). The CDR3 has 15 amino acids. The V end was cut by 3 bases, the J end by 6 bases, with 19 bases between. The V gene's germline CDR1 is SGHRS and CDR2 YFSETQ. The CDR3 loop is CASSWGIDQVSEQYF. In DNA form, the CDR3 reads TGCGCCAGCAGCTGGGGGATTGACCAGGTCTCCGAGCAGTACTTC.

This clone was recorded once. CDR3 coding DNA: TGTGCCAGCAGCCCCCGGCCTCTTAATTCACCCCTCCACTTT. Its protein is CASSPRPLNSPLHF. The rearrangement uses TRBV13 and TRBJ1-6; D unresolved. Germline-derived CDR1 and CDR2 are PRHDT and FYEKMQ (reference sequence). Trimming shortened V by 5 bases and J by 6 bases, and 11 bases separated the two germline ends. The CDR3 runs to 14 residues.

The V gene is TRBV19, the J gene TRBJ2-6, with no clear D. Germline V gene data show CDR1 as LNHDA and CDR2 as SQIVND (reference sequence). This CDR3 has 14 amino acids. V shed 5 bases and J shed 0 bases, with 5 bases lying between them. CDR3 loop: CASSESSGANVLTF. The CDR3 DNA sequence: TGTGCCAGTAGTGAAAGCTCTGGGGCCAACGTCCTGACTTTC.

This chain joins TRBV19 and TRBJ1-4; D call uncertain. The CDR3 spans 15 residues. Per germline, CDR1 LNHDA and CDR2 SQIVND (reference sequence). Deletions cut 3 bases from V and 0 bases from J, with 8 bases between. CDR3 in DNA: TGTGCCAGTAGTATGGTGCGGGCAACTAATGAAAAACTGTTTTTT. Translation gives CASSMVRATNEKLFF.

This clone was picked up one time. The genes are TRBV19 and TRBJ1-1; D is perhaps TRBD1 (5 bases). CDR3 length: 10 residues. The V end was cut by 9 bases, the J end by 7 bases, with 9 bases between. From germline, CDR1 is LNHDA and CDR2 SQIVND (reference sequence). The DNA for the CDR3 is TGTGCCAGCGGACAAGGTGAAGCTTTCTTT. Protein product: CASGQGEAFF.

The CDR3 sequence: CASSIYGEAFF. The CDR3 DNA sequence: TGTGCCAGTAGTATATACGGGGAGGCTTTCTTT. The chain carries TRBV19 and TRBJ1-1, with D uncertain. The V gene lost 2 bases and the J gene lost 11 bases, with 9 bases spanning the gap. This CDR3 has 11 amino acids. Germline CDR1 and CDR2: LNHDA and SQIVND (reference sequence).

V is TRBV29-1 and J is TRBJ2-1; 12 nucleotides align to TRBD2. Looked up from germline, CDR1 is SQVTM and CDR2 is ANQGSEA. J gave up 3 bases and V 3 bases, and 9 bases lay outside the gene matches. The CDR3 loop spans 17 amino acids. The DNA for the CDR3 is TGCAGCGTTGAGAAGGGATCTAGCGGGAGGGTCTACAATGAGCAGTTCTTC. This sequence encodes CSVEKGSSGRVYNEQFF.

This clone was observed a few times. The chain is built from TRBV20-1 and TRBJ2-7, with D maybe TRBD2 (7 bases). Per germline, CDR1 DFQATT and CDR2 SNEGSKA (reference sequence). The CDR3 spans 11 residues. V was pared by 5 bases and J by 11 bases, with 16 bases between. CDR3 sequence reads: CSAYHEGGEYV. The CDR3 DNA reads as TGCAGTGCTTACCACGAGGGGGGGGAGTACGTC.

The rearrangement joins TRBV25-1 to TRBJ1-1; possible D gene TRBD1, 6 bases. Germline V CDR1 and CDR2: MGHDK, SYGVNS. CDR3 length: 14 residues. V was shortened by 7 bases and J by 1 base, with 13 bases between the two germline ends. The CDR3 region is CASKHLGQNTEAFF. As DNA, the CDR3 is TGTGCCAGCAAGCACTTGGGACAGAACACTGAAGCTTTCTTT.

The V call is TRBV29-1, the J call TRBJ2-5; 9 bases line up with TRBD1. CDR3 size: 13 residues. Trimming cost V 2 bases and J 5 bases; bases outside gene matches: 3. Germline CDR1 reads SQVTM; CDR2 reads ANQGSEA. In DNA form, the CDR3 reads TGCAGCGTTGAAAGGGGGACAGGGGAGACCCAGTACTTC. Protein: CSVERGTGETQYF.

This chain uses TRBV28 with TRBJ2-7; D is unresolved. Trimming removed 6 bases from V and 3 bases from J, with 9 bases in between. The CDR3 extends over 12 amino acids. Per germline, CDR1 MDHEN and CDR2 SYDVKM. Here the CDR3 DNA reads TGTGCCAGCAGCCCTCACATCTACGAGCAGTACTTC. Translating it yields CASSPHIYEQYF. The whole variable domain, filled in from reference TRBV28 and TRBJ2-7, reads DVKVTQSSRYLVKRTGEKVFLECVQDMDHENMFWYRQDPGLGLRLIYFSYDVKMKEKGDIPEGYSVSREKKERFSLILESASTNQTSMYLCASSPHIYEQYFGPGTRLTVT.

The chain is built from TRBV21-1 and TRBJ1-1; the tabulated D call, TRBD1, remains unverified against the DNA. TRBV21-1 is labeled a pseudogene. The CDR3 totals 15 residues. Written as DNA, the CDR3 is TGTGCCAGCAGCACGCAGGGACAGTTGAACACTGAAGCTTTCTTT. Protein product: CASSTQGQLNTEAFF.

The rearrangement joins TRBV5-1 to TRBJ2-3; 11 positions match TRBD2. The CDR3 extends over 15 amino acids. Germline-derived CDR1 and CDR2 are SGHRS and YFSETQ. V was clipped by 3 bases and J by 4 bases; unmatched bases: 4. CDR3 protein: CASSYTSGSPDTQYF. The DNA of the CDR3 is TGCGCCAGCAGCTACACTAGCGGGAGCCCAGATACGCAGTATTTT.

The gene calls are TRBV6-1 and TRBJ1-3; TRBD1 matches at 7 bases. V lost 6 bases and J lost 0; bases outside the gene matches: 5. This CDR3 is built from 15 residues. Germline lookup yields CDR1 MNHNS and CDR2 SASEGT. The CDR3 DNA reads as TGTGCCAGCAGGGCGGGACAGTCCTCTGGAAACACCATATATTTT. It encodes CASRAGQSSGNTIYF.

The CDR3, as DNA: TGCAGCGTTCCCCTGAACTCTGGGGCCAACGTCCTGACTTTC. It codes for CSVPLNSGANVLTF. The rearrangement uses TRBV29-1 and TRBJ2-6; D remains ambiguous. Germline lookup yields CDR1 SQVTM and CDR2 ANQGSEA. The V end was cut by 5 bases, the J end by 0 bases, with 8 bases between. The CDR3 length is 14 residues.

The CDR3 loop reads CASDRGGLGEQFF. The CDR3 bases are TGTGCCAGCGACAGGGGCGGTTTGGGTGAGCAGTTCTTC. This chain connects TRBV9 to TRBJ2-1; 8 bases align to TRBD1. The CDR3 is made up of 13 amino acids. The germline V gene encodes CDR1 SGDLS and CDR2 YYNGEE. Trimming removed 7 bases from V and 9 bases from J; junction bases left unmatched: 9.